This TCR beta chain comes out of a study of T-cell memory formation after mild COVID-19. Study context: There were largely donor-specific TCR clusters.

TCRdb redid the calling of the 5' RACE reads with MiXCR, one entry per CDR3 protein. The table lists 550,000 to 650,000 distinct CDR3 sequences, 17% of them singletons. Turning to this clonotype: The target antigen is unknown.

General observations from the study: The SARS-CoV-2 specificity of second-wave clones reaching peak at day 37 remained unverified. Mainly in CM and EM were contracting CD4+ clones; CD8+ were in EMRA.

The CDR3 sequence is 16 residues long. The V end lost 1 base, the J end lost 0 bases, and 9 bases lay between the germline ends. Germline CDR1 is KGHDR and CDR2 is SFDVKD. The receptor was derived from an adult woman who had mild COVID-19 (a few samples of this study predate the infection). Cell type and time point are not known. The chain couples TRBV24-1 to TRBJ2-1, with D perhaps matching TRBD1 or TRBD2 (5 bases each). The sequenced material came from PBMCs or a T cell subset sorted from them (not recorded which). Here the CDR3 DNA reads TGTGCCACCAGTGATTTCGAGGGGAGCTCCTACAATGAGCAGTTCTTC. It yields the protein CATSDFEGSSYNEQFF.